These 7 T cell receptor beta chains originate from one sample sequenced in a study of T-cell reconstitution after alpha-beta-depleted transplantation in children. The library targeted TCRbeta and was prepared with unique molecular identifiers. TCRdb processed the PCR reads anew with MiXCR; each CDR3 protein has one entry. This repertoire shows some 48,000 distinct CDR3 sequences, over 4.5% found once; its top ten account for more than 30%. The specimen comprised PBMCs, mostly from graft donor cells, sampled 60 days after TCRalphabeta/CD19-depleted stem cell transplant. These receptors were obtained from a female patient aged 2-10 years who had a stem cell transplant for aplastic anemia, so the T cells may come from the graft donor.

Many counts were recorded for this clonotype. The J gene is TRBJ1-2, the V gene TRBV20-1; perhaps TRBD1 as D (5 bases). Trimming stripped 1 base from V and 4 bases from J, with 7 bases between. The germline CDR1 and CDR2 sequences are DFQATT and SNEGSKA (reference sequence). This CDR3 comprises 12 residues. Here the CDR3 reads CSARVGGYGYTF. CDR3 coding DNA: TGCAGTGCTAGAGTGGGGGGCTATGGCTACACCTTC.

Many counts were recorded for this clonotype. The rearrangement links TRBV5-1 to TRBJ2-1; 8 positions agree with TRBD2. The CDR3 is 15 amino acids. The ends lost 4 bases at V and 4 bases at J; junction bases unmatched: 7. CDR1 and CDR2 from the germline V gene are SGHRS and YFSETQ. CDR3 coding DNA: TGCGCCAGCAGCCAAGCGGGGGATTGGTACAATGAGCAGTTCTTC. Encoded protein: CASSQAGDWYNEQFF.

This clonotype was seen ten or more times. DNA for the CDR3: TGTGCCAGCAGGTTCATGGAAGCTTTCTTT. Its translation: CASRFMEAFF. The gene calls are TRBV12-3 or TRBV12-4 and TRBJ1-1; D call uncertain. Trimming stripped 6 bases from V and 8 bases from J, with 7 bases between. This CDR3 contains 10 residues.

The chain links TRBV7-9 to TRBJ2-7, with D possibly TRBD1 on 6 matching bases. Trimming shortened V by 4 bases and J by 3 bases, and 16 bases separated the two germline ends. From germline, CDR1 is SEHNR and CDR2 FQNEAQ (reference sequence). This CDR3 has 15 residues. The chain's CDR3 is CASSSSTGRYYEQYV. DNA for the CDR3: TGTGCCAGCAGCTCCTCGACAGGTCGCTACTACGAGCAGTACGTC.

The table lists this clonotype with many counts. The chain carries TRBV6-5 and TRBJ1-1, with D perhaps TRBD1 (5 bases). CDR1 and CDR2 from the germline V gene are MNHEY and SVGAGI. The CDR3 covers 14 residues. V lost 1 base and J 1 base, leaving 7 bases between the germline ends. CDR3 protein: CASSYWGSNTEAFF. CDR3 nucleotide sequence: TGTGCCAGCAGTTACTGGGGGTCGAACACTGAAGCTTTCTTT.

The table lists this clonotype with a few counts. This chain joins TRBV30 and TRBJ2-5; D unresolved. Trimming pared 4 bases from V and 5 bases from J, leaving 20 bases between. CDR1 and CDR2 (germline): GTSNPN, SVGIG (reference sequence). The CDR3 has 15 residues. CDR3 DNA: TGTGCCTGGACCCAAGGACGGGCTTGGGGTGAGACCCAGTACTTC. Protein: CAWTQGRAWGETQYF.

The table lists this clonotype with a few counts. The rearrangement joins TRBV11-3 to TRBJ2-1, with TRBD2 identical over 9 bases. The CDR3 is 17 amino acids. Germline V gene sequence: CDR1 SGHNT, CDR2 YENEEA. With 1 base clipped from V and 6 bases from J, the junction kept 10 bases outside the gene matches. The CDR3 DNA is TGTGCCAGCAGCTTAGGGTCCCGACTAGCGGACAGCAATGAGCAGTTCTTC. Translation gives CASSLGSRLADSNEQFF.